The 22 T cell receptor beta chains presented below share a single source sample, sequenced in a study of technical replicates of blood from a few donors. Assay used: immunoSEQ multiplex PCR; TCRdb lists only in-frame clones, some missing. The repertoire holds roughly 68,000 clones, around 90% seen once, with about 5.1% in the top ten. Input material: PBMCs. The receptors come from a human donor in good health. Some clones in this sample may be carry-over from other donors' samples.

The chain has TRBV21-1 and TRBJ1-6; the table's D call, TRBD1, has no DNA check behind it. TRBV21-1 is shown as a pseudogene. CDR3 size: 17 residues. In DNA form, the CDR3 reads TGTGCCAGCAGCAAGGCCCGGGGACAGGGCAGCAATTCACCCCTCCACTTT. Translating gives CASSKARGQGSNSPLHF.

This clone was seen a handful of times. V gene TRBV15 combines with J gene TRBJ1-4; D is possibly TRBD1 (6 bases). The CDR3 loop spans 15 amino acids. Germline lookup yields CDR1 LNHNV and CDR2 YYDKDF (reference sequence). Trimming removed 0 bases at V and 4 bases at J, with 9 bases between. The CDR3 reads CATSRDQGHNEKLFF. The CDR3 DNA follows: TGTGCCACCAGCAGAGATCAGGGACATAATGAAAAACTGTTTTTT.

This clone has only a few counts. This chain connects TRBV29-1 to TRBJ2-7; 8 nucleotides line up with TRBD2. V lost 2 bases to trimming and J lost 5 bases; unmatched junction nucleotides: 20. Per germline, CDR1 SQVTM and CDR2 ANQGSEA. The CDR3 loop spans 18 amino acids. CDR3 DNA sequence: TGCAGCGTTGAACTACCGGAGGCGGGAGGTAACCTTGTGAACGAGCAGTACTTC. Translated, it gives CSVELPEAGGNLVNEQYF.

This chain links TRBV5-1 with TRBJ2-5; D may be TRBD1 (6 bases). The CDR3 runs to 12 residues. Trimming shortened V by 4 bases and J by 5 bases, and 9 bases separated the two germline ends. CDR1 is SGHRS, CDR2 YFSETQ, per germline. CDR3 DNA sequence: TGCGCCAGCAGCCAGGGGTGGGAGACCCAGTACTTC. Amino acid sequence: CASSQGWETQYF. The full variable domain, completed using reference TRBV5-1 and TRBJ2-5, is KAGVTQTPRYLIKTRGQQVTLSCSPISGHRSVSWYQQTPGQGLQFLFEYFSETQRNKGNFPGRFSGRQFSNSRSEMNVSTLELGDSALYLCASSQGWETQYFGPGTRLLVL.

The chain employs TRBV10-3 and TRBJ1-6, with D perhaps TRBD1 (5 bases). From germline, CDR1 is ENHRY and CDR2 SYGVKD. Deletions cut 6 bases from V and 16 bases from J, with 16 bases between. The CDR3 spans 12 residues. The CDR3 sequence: CAIRDNTEILHF. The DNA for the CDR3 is TGTGCCATCAGGGACAATACAGAGATTCTCCACTTT.

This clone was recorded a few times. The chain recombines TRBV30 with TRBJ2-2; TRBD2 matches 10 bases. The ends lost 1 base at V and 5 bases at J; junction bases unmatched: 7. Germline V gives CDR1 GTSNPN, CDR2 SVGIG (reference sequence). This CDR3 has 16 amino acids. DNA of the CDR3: TGTGCCTGGAGTGGCCTAGCGGGAGTGGGTACCGGGGAGCTGTTTTTT. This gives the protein CAWSGLAGVGTGELFF.

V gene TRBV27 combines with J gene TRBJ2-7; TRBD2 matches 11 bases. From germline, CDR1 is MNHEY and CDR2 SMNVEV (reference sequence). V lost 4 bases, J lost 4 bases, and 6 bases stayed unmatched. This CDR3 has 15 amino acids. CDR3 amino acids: CASSSTSGGSYEQYF. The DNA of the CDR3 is TGTGCCAGCAGTTCCACTAGCGGGGGAAGTTACGAGCAGTACTTC.

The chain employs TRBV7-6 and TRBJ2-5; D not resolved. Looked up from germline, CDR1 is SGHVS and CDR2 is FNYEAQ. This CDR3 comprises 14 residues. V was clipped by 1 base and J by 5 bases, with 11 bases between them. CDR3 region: CASSLVVGPETQYF. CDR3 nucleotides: TGTGCCAGCAGCTTAGTCGTGGGCCCGGAGACCCAGTACTTC.

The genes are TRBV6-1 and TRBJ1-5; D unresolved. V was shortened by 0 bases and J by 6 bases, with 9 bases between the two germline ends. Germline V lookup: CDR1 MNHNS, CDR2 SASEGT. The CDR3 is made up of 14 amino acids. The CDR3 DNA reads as TGTGCCAGCAGTGAAGCGCTTATCAGTCAGCCCCAGCATTTT. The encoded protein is CASSEALISQPQHF.

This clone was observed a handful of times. This CDR3 is CSVARQGNTEAFF. CDR3 nucleotides: TGCAGCGTTGCACGACAGGGTAACACTGAAGCTTTCTTT. The chain is built from TRBV29-1 and TRBJ1-1, with 7 positions matching TRBD1. CDR3 size: 13 residues. After removal of 4 bases from V and 2 bases from J, the junction contained 4 bases not matched to a gene. CDR1 SQVTM and CDR2 ANQGSEA come from the germline V gene.

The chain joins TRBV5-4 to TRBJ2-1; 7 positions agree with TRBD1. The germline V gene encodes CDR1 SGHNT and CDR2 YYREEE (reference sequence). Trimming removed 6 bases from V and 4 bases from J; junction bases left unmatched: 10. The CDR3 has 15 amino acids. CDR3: CASNTRQGFYNEQFF. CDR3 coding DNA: TGTGCCAGCAACACCAGACAGGGATTTTACAATGAGCAGTTCTTC. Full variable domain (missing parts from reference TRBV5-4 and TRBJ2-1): ETGVTQSPTHLIKTRGQQVTLRCSSQSGHNTVSWYQQALGQGPQFIFQYYREEENGRGNFPPRFSGLQFPNYSSELNVNALELDDSALYLCASNTRQGFYNEQFFGPGTRLTVL.

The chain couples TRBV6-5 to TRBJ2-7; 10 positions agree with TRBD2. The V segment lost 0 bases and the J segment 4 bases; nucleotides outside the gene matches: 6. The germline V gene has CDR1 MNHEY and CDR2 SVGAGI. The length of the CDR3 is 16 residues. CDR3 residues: CASSYSSGGAGYEQYF. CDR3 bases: TGTGCCAGCAGTTACTCAAGCGGGGGGGCCGGGTACGAGCAGTACTTC.

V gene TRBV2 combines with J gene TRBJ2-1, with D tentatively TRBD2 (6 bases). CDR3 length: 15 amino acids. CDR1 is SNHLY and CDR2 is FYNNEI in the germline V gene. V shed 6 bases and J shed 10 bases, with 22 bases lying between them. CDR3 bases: TGTGCCAGCAGCGTCAGGACTCCCGCTGGAGGGGAGCAGTTCTTC. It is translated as CASSVRTPAGGEQFF.

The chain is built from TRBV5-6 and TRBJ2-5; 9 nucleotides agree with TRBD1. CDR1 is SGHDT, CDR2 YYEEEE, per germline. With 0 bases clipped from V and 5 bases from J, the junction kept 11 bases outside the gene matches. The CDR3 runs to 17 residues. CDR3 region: CASSLEGRDREGETQYF. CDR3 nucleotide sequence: TGTGCCAGCAGCTTGGAGGGGCGGGACAGGGAAGGGGAGACCCAGTACTTC.

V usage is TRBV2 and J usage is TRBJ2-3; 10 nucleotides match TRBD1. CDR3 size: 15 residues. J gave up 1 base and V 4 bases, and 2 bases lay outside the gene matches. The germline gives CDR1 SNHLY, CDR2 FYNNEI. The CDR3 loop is CASSAGTGGTDTQYF. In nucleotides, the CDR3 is TGTGCCAGCAGTGCTGGGACAGGGGGCACAGATACGCAGTATTTT.

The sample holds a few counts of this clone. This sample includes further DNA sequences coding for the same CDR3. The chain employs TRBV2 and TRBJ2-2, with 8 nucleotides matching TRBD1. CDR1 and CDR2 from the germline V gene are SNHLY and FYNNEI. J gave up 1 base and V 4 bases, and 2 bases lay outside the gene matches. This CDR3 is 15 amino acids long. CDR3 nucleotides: TGTGCCAGCAGTGGGACAGGGAGGAACACCGGGGAGCTGTTTTTT. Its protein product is CASSGTGRNTGELFF.

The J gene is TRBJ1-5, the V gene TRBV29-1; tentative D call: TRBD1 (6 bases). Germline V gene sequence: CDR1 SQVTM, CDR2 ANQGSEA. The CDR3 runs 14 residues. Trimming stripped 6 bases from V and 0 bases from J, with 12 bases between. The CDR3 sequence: CSVSGTNSNQPQHF. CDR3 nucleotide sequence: TGCAGCGTATCCGGGACAAATAGCAATCAGCCCCAGCATTTT.

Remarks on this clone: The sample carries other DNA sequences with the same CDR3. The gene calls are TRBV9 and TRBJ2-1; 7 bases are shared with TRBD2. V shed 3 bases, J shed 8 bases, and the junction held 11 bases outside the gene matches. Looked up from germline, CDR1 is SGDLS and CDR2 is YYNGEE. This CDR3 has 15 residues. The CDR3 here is CASSASGLAGDEQFF. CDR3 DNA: TGTGCCAGCAGCGCGTCCGGGTTAGCGGGCGATGAGCAGTTCTTC.

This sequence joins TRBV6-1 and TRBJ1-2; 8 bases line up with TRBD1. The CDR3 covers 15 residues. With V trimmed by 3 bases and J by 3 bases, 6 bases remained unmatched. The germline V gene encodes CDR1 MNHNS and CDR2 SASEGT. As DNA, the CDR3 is TGTGCCAGCAGTGACGGCAGGGGGCAACACTATGGCTACACCTTC. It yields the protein CASSDGRGQHYGYTF.

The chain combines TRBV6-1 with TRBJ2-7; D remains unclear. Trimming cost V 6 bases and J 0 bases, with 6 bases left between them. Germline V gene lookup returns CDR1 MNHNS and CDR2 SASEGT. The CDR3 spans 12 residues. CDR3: CASREYSYEQYF. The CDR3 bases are TGTGCCAGCAGGGAGTACTCCTACGAGCAGTACTTC.

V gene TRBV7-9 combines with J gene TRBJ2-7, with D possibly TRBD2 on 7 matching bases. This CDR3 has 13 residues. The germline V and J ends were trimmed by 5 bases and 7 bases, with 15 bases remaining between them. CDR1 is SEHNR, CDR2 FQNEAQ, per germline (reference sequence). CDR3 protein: CASSPRRGGEQYF. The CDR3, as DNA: TGTGCCAGCAGCCCCCGTAGGGGGGGGGAGCAGTACTTC.

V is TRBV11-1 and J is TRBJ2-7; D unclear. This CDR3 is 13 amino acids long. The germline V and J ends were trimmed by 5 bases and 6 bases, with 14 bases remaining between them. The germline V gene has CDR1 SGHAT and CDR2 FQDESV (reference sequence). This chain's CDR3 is CASSPVESGEQYF. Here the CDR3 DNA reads TGTGCCAGCAGCCCAGTTGAGTCGGGCGAGCAGTACTTC.